At least ten counts were recorded for the clone carrying this TCR beta chain. Its antigen remains unknown. Making the TCR beta libraries involved quantitative 5'-RACE with molecular barcodes. TCRdb ran MiXCR on the 5' RACE reads and lists one entry per CDR3 protein. The table lists more than 400,000 distinct CDR3 sequences, about 5.2% of them singletons. The source of the sample is a study of CD8 T cells in ankylosing spondylitis. Between the trimmed V and J ends, which lost 4 bases and 5 bases, there was a span of 10 bases. Germline CDR1 is SGHRS and CDR2 is YFSETQ. The CDR3 totals 13 residues. Study-wide results and limits: Existing reports had already noted some motif variants in reactive arthritis synovial fluid and blood. The study looked at matched synovial fluid samples from ankylosing spondylitis patients. Disease-linked clones were reported to be significantly enriched there. A TCR beta motif of eight highly homologous variants appeared characteristic of ankylosing spondylitis blood.

This sequence originates from a male donor with ankylosing spondylitis. The material sequenced was blood, either unsorted or a sorted T cell fraction (not recorded which). This chain joins TRBV5-1 and TRBJ2-1; D is undetermined. In DNA, the CDR3 is TGCGCCAGCAGCCTGGCAGTTAACAATGAGCAGTTCTTC. This codes for CASSLAVNNEQFF.